The 25 T cell receptor beta chains given below trace back to one sample, sequenced in a study of T cells of healthy individuals. MiXCR was run by TCRdb on the 5' RACE reads, yielding one entry per CDR3 protein. This sample carries about 41,000 distinct CDR3 sequences, more than 4.5% of them seen once, and the ten largest clones take approximately 8.5%. The receptors stem from a human donor in good health.

This clonotype was observed many times. The gene calls are TRBV5-6 and TRBJ1-5; TRBD1 aligns across 7 bases. Germline CDR1 is SGHDT and CDR2 is YYEEEE. V lost 1 base and J lost 3; bases outside the gene matches: 4. CDR3 length: 15 amino acids. Written as DNA, the CDR3 is TGTGCCAGCAGCTTGTGGACAGGAACCAATCAGCCCCAGCATTTT. The encoded protein is CASSLWTGTNQPQHF.

The table lists this clonotype with many counts. The V gene is TRBV10-3, the J gene TRBJ2-7; a weak D match, TRBD1 (5 bases). The germline V and J ends were trimmed by 3 bases and 0 bases, with 15 bases remaining between them. The CDR3 runs 16 residues. The germline gives CDR1 ENHRY, CDR2 SYGVKD. In DNA, the CDR3 is TGTGCCATCAGTGACCCTACCAGGACAAGCTCCTACGAGCAGTACTTC. Its translation: CAISDPTRTSSYEQYF.

In this sample, this clonotype turned up many times. Here the CDR3 reads CSASRDRGRGTDTQYF. The CDR3 bases are TGCAGTGCTAGCCGGGACAGGGGGCGAGGCACAGATACGCAGTATTTT. V and J are TRBV20-1 and TRBJ2-3; 12 bases fit TRBD1. The ends lost 3 bases at V and 1 base at J; junction bases unmatched: 5. The CDR3 consists of 16 residues. Germline lookup yields CDR1 DFQATT and CDR2 SNEGSKA (reference sequence).

This clonotype was counted at least ten times. The chain couples TRBV6-5 to TRBJ2-3, with D perhaps matching TRBD2 (6 bases). The CDR3 loop spans 15 amino acids. The V gene lost 6 bases and the J gene lost 2 bases, with 15 bases spanning the gap. Germline V CDR1 and CDR2: MNHEY, SVGAGI. CDR3 loop: CASRHHRGSTDTQYF. The CDR3 DNA reads as TGTGCCAGCAGACACCATCGGGGGTCCACAGATACGCAGTATTTT.

Many counts were recorded for this clonotype. The CDR3 loop reads CASSQPPTGGAEKLFF. The CDR3, as DNA: TGCGCCAGCAGCCAACCGCCGACAGGGGGCGCGGAAAAACTGTTTTTT. The rearrangement links TRBV4-1 to TRBJ1-4, with 10 bases matching TRBD1. The V gene end was trimmed by 2 bases and the J gene end by 8 bases; junction bases not matched to a gene: 8. CDR3 length: 16 residues. Germline CDR1 MGHRA, CDR2 YSYEKL.

CDR3: CATSAGLAGGRLEQYF. The CDR3 region has the DNA TGTGCCACCAGCGCTGGGCTAGCGGGAGGTCGGCTCGAGCAGTACTTC. The chain joins TRBV15 to TRBJ2-7, with 11 positions matching TRBD2. The CDR3 sequence is 16 residues long. In germline, CDR1 is LNHNV, CDR2 YYDKDF (reference sequence). V was pared by 5 bases and J by 6 bases, with 12 bases of the junction left unmatched.

At least ten counts were recorded for this clonotype. V is TRBV5-1 and J is TRBJ1-1, with D hard to call. Germline values: CDR1 SGHRS, CDR2 YFSETQ. The CDR3 is 14 residues long. V lost 0 bases, J lost 5 bases, and 11 bases lay in between. The CDR3 here is CASSLDPAGTEAFF. The DNA of the CDR3 is TGCGCCAGCAGCTTGGACCCGGCTGGGACTGAAGCTTTCTTT.

The CDR3 region has the DNA TGTGCCAGCAGTATAACAGATACGCAGTATTTT. Its translation: CASSITDTQYF. This rearrangement joins TRBV2 to TRBJ2-3; D unresolved. Germline loops: CDR1 SNHLY, CDR2 FYNNEI. V lost 5 bases, J lost 3 bases, and 3 bases lay in between. This CDR3 is 11 amino acids long.

This clonotype was seen repeatedly, ten times or more. V and J are TRBV11-3 and TRBJ2-3; D is unresolved. The CDR3 covers 12 residues. Germline V gene sequence: CDR1 SGHNT, CDR2 YENEEA. Deletions cut 2 bases from V and 2 bases from J, with 2 bases between. CDR3 nucleotide sequence: TGTGCCAGCAGCTTAATCACAGATACGCAGTATTTT. Its translation is CASSLITDTQYF.

In its sample, this clonotype was seen a few times. CDR3 amino acids: CASRIGLRGYTF. CDR3 coding DNA: TGTGCCAGCAGGATCGGGCTACGTGGCTACACCTTC. The chain carries TRBV6-1 and TRBJ1-2, with D unclear. Trimming removed 6 bases from V and 7 bases from J, with 12 bases in between. This CDR3 contains 12 residues. CDR1 is MNHNS and CDR2 is SASEGT in the germline V gene.

This chain uses TRBV2 with TRBJ2-2; no clear D. The CDR3 is made up of 11 amino acids. Germline assignment: CDR1 SNHLY and CDR2 FYNNEI. Trimming removed 7 bases at V and 5 bases at J, with 5 bases between. The CDR3 DNA reads as TGTGCCAGCACAAATACCGGGGAGCTGTTTTTT. Protein: CASTNTGELFF. Drawing the rest from reference TRBV2 and TRBJ2-2, the complete variable domain is EPEVTQTPSHQVTQMGQEVILRCVPISNHLYFYWYRQILGQKVEFLVSFYNNEISEKSEIFDDQFSVERPDGSNFTLKIRSTKLEDSAMYFCASTNTGELFFGEGSRLTVL.

V and J are TRBV7-9 and TRBJ1-1, with D possibly being TRBD1 (5 bases). V was clipped by 6 bases and J by 7 bases, with 12 bases between them. Germline CDR1 and CDR2: SEHNR and FQNEAQ (reference sequence). CDR3 length: 12 residues. The CDR3 protein is CASRRMGVEAFF. The CDR3, as DNA: TGTGCCAGCAGGAGAATGGGGGTTGAAGCTTTCTTT.

This clonotype was seen a few times. A read error may account for a junction end that differs from germline. The chain links TRBV7-7 to TRBJ2-5; D is perhaps TRBD1 (5 bases). Germline CDR1 and CDR2: SSHAT and FNYEAQ (reference sequence). The CDR3 consists of 13 residues. CDR3 nucleotides: TGTGCTAGCAGGGCCGGGTCCCAAGAGACCCAGTACTTC. Residues: CASRAGSQETQYF.

This clonotype was observed many times. V and J are TRBV28 and TRBJ2-5; tentatively, D is TRBD2 (7 bases). CDR1 is MDHEN and CDR2 is SYDVKM in the germline V gene. CDR3 length: 13 residues. V lost 6 bases and J 5 bases, leaving 13 bases between the germline ends. CDR3 protein: CASRRGGGETQYF. The CDR3 DNA sequence: TGTGCCAGCAGACGAGGGGGGGGGGAGACCCAGTACTTC.

There are a few counts of this clonotype. The V gene is TRBV10-3, the J gene TRBJ2-7, with 9 bases lining up with TRBD2. J lost 2 bases, V lost 4 bases, and 3 bases had no gene match. The germline CDR1 and CDR2 sequences are ENHRY and SYGVKD. This CDR3 has 14 amino acids. In DNA form, the CDR3 reads TGTGCCATCAGTGGGACTAGCGACGCCTACGAGCAGTACTTC. Encoded protein: CAISGTSDAYEQYF.

The table lists this clonotype with many counts. The V call is TRBV5-6, the J call TRBJ1-1; D remains ambiguous. V was trimmed by 4 bases and J by 0 bases, leaving 10 bases between them. The CDR3 is 14 amino acids. Germline assignment: CDR1 SGHDT and CDR2 YYEEEE. CDR3 residues: CASSMLTVNTEAFF. In nucleotides, the CDR3 is TGTGCCAGCAGCATGTTAACAGTGAACACTGAAGCTTTCTTT.

The sample holds many counts of this clonotype. Relative to the germline gene, one junction end is altered; a read error may explain this. The chain employs TRBV11-1 and TRBJ1-1; tentatively, D is TRBD1 (6 bases). The CDR3 loop spans 15 amino acids. Germline CDR1 and CDR2: SGHAT and FQDESV (reference sequence). The CDR3 region is CASSLVTGTNAEAFF. The CDR3 region has the DNA TGTGCCAGCAGCTTGGTTACAGGGACGAACGCTGAAGCTTTCTTT.

This clonotype was recorded at least ten times. The chain is built from TRBV7-9 and TRBJ1-4; D is unresolved. The V gene lost 4 bases and the J gene lost 0 bases, with 9 bases spanning the gap. The germline CDR1 and CDR2 sequences are SEHNR and FQNEAQ (reference sequence). The CDR3 loop spans 15 amino acids. Written as DNA, the CDR3 is TGTGCCAGCAGCTCGTATATCTCAACTAATGAAAAACTGTTTTTT. Translation: CASSSYISTNEKLFF.

This clonotype appeared many times. The genes are TRBV7-9 and TRBJ1-1, with D unresolved. Germline-derived CDR1 and CDR2 are SEHNR and FQNEAQ (reference sequence). The ends were cut back, 0 bases at V and 5 bases at J, with 10 bases in the middle. The CDR3 runs to 14 residues. This chain's CDR3 is CASSLAGGGTEAFF. CDR3 bases: TGTGCCAGCAGCTTAGCCGGAGGAGGTACTGAAGCTTTCTTT.

The CDR3 loop reads CSVVGQGNYNEQFF. CDR3 coding DNA: TGCAGCGTTGTCGGACAGGGAAACTACAATGAGCAGTTCTTC. V is TRBV29-1 and J is TRBJ2-1, with 8 bases that match TRBD1. The CDR3 is 14 residues long. Trimming took 4 bases from V and 3 from J; bases not matched to a gene: 5. The germline gives CDR1 SQVTM, CDR2 ANQGSEA.

This clonotype was seen ten or more times. This chain links TRBV29-1 with TRBJ1-1; the D gene is possibly TRBD1 (5 bases). The CDR3 runs 14 residues. Germline CDR1 is SQVTM and CDR2 is ANQGSEA. Trimming removed 4 bases from V and 0 bases from J, with 12 bases in between. In DNA form, the CDR3 reads TGCAGCGTTGCCCGACAGCTAATGAACACTGAAGCTTTCTTT. This gives the protein CSVARQLMNTEAFF.

This clonotype was seen many times. The chain carries TRBV2 and TRBJ1-2, with TRBD1 identical over 10 bases. V dropped 7 bases and J dropped 7; count of bases not matched to a gene: 15. The V gene's germline CDR1 is SNHLY and CDR2 FYNNEI. The length of the CDR3 is 16 residues. The CDR3 DNA reads as TGTGCCAGCATCGAAAATCCGGGACAGGGGACTAGTGGCTACACCTTC. This gives the protein CASIENPGQGTSGYTF.

This clonotype was picked up a small number of times. CDR3 amino acids: CASSQFIPSDTQYF. The CDR3, as DNA: TGTGCCAGCAGCCAATTTATCCCGTCAGATACGCAGTATTTT. V is TRBV3-1 and J is TRBJ2-3; no firm D call. V lost 2 bases to trimming and J lost 4 bases, with 10 bases between them. Germline CDR1 LGHDT, CDR2 YNNKEL (reference sequence). The CDR3 has 14 amino acids.

This clonotype has a handful of counts. The rearrangement uses TRBV20-1 and TRBJ1-2; 8 bases are shared with TRBD1. CDR3 length: 17 amino acids. CDR1 is DFQATT, CDR2 SNEGSKA, per germline (reference sequence). J lost 7 bases, V lost 4 bases, and 20 bases had no gene match. The CDR3 DNA reads TGCAGTGCTAATCCTCCCGGGGGTAAACAGGGGGGCGTTGGCTACACCTTC. The encoded protein is CSANPPGGKQGGVGYTF.

V and J are TRBV5-5 and TRBJ1-5; possible D gene TRBD1, 6 bases. Trimming left V 3 bases short and J 5 bases short, with 15 bases between. In germline, CDR1 is SGHKS, CDR2 YYEKEE (reference sequence). CDR3 size: 15 residues. The DNA of the CDR3 is TGTGCCAGCAGCTGGGGGGTCCCAGGGGATCAGCCCCAGCATTTT. Protein product: CASSWGVPGDQPQHF.